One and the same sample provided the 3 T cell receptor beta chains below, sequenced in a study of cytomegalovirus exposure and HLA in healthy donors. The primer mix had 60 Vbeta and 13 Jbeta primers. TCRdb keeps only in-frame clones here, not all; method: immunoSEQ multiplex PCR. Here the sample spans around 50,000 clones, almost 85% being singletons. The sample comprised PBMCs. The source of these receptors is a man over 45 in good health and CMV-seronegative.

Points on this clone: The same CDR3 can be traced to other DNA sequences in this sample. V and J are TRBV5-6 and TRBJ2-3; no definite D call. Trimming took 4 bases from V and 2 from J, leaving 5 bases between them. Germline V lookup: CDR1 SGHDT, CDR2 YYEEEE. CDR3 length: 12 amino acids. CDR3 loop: CASSPDTDTQYF. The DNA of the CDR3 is TGTGCCAGCAGCCCAGACACAGATACGCAGTATTTT.

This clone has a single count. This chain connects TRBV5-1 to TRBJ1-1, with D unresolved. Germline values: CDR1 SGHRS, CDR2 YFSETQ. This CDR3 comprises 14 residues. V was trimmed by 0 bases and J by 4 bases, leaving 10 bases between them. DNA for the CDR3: TGCGCCAGCAGCTTGGTGGAGGCCAGCACTGAAGCTTTCTTT. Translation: CASSLVEASTEAFF.

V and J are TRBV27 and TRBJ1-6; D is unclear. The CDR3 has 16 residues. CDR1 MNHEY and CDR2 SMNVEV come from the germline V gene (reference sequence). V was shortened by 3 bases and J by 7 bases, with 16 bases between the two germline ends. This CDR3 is CASSFQTAVPNSPLHF. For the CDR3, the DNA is TGTGCCAGCAGTTTCCAAACAGCGGTCCCGAATTCACCCCTCCACTTT.